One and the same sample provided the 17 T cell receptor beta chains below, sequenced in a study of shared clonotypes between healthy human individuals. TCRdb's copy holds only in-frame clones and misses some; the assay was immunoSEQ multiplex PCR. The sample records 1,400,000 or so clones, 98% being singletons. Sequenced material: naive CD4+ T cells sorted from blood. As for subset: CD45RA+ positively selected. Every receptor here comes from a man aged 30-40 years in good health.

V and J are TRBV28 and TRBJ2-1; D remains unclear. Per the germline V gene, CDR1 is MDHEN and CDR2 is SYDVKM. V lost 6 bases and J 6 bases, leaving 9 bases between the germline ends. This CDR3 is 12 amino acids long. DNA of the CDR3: TGTGCCAGCAGCCTTGGTTTCAATGAGCAGTTCTTC. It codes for CASSLGFNEQFF.

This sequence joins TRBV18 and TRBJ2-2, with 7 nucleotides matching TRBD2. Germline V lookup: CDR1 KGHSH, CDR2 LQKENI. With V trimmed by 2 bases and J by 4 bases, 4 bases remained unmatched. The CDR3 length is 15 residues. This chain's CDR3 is CASSPGEGSTGELFF. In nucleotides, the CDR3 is TGTGCCAGCTCACCAGGGGAGGGGAGCACCGGGGAGCTGTTTTTT.

DNA for the CDR3: TGTGCCACCCGTGACAGGGCCGGTCAGCCCCAGCATTTT. The encoded protein is CATRDRAGQPQHF. V and J are TRBV19 and TRBJ1-5; 7 nucleotides line up with TRBD1. Germline CDR1 LNHDA, CDR2 SQIVND (reference sequence). The junction had 9 bases not matched to a gene; V was cut back by 10 bases and J by 6 bases. CDR3 length: 13 residues.

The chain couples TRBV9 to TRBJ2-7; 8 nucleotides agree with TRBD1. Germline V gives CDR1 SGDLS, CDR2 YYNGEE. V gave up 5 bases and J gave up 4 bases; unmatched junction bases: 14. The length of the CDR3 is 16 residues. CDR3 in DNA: TGTGCCAGCAGTCAACATACCGGGACAGGAGCTTACGAGCAGTACTTC. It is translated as CASSQHTGTGAYEQYF.

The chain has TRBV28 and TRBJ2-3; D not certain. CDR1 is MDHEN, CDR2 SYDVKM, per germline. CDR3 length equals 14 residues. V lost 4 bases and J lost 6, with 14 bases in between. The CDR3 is CASSSLRRADTQYF. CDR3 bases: TGTGCCAGCAGTTCCTTGAGGAGAGCCGATACGCAGTATTTT.

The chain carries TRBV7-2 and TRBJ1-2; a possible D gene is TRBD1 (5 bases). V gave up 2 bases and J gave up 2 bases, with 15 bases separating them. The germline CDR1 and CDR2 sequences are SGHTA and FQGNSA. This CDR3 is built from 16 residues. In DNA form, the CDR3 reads TGTGCCAGCAGCTTATACGTGGGGCTGGGGAACTATGGCTACACCTTC. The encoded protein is CASSLYVGLGNYGYTF.

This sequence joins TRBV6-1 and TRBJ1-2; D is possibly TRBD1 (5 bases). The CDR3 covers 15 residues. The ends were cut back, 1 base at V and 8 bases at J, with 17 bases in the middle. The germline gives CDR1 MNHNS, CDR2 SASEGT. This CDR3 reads CASSEGGGRADGYTF. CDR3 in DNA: TGTGCCAGCAGTGAAGGTGGGGGGAGGGCCGACGGCTACACCTTC.

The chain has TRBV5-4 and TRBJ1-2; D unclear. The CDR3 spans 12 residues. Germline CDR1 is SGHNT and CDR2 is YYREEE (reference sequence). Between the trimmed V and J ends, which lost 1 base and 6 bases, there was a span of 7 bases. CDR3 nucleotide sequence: TGTGCCAGCAGCTTGTTATCGCATGGCTACACCTTC. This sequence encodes CASSLLSHGYTF.

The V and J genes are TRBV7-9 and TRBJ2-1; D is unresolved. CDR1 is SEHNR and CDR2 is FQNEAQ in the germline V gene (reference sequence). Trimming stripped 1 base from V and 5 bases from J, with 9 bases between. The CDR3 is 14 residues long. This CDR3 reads CASSLVVGHNEQFF. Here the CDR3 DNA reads TGTGCCAGCAGCTTAGTTGTCGGACACAATGAGCAGTTCTTC.

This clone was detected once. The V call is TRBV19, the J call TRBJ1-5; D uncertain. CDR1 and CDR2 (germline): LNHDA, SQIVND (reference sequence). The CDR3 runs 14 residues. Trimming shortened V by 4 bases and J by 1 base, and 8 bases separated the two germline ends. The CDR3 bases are TGTGCCAGTAGTACGACAAGGAGCAATCAGCCCCAGCATTTT. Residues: CASSTTRSNQPQHF. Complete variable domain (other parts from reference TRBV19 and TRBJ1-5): DGGITQSPKYLFRKEGQNVTLSCEQNLNHDAMYWYRQDPGQGLRLIYYSQIVNDFQKGDIAEGYSVSREKKESFPLTVTSAQKNPTAFYLCASSTTRSNQPQHFGDGTRLSIL.

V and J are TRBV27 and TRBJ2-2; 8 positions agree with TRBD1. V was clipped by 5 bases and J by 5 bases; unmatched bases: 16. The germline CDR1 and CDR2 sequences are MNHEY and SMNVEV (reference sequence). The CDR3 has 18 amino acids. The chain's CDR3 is CASSPSDRAWKGTGELFF. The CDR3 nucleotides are TGTGCCAGCAGTCCCTCGGACAGGGCCTGGAAAGGGACCGGGGAGCTGTTTTTT.

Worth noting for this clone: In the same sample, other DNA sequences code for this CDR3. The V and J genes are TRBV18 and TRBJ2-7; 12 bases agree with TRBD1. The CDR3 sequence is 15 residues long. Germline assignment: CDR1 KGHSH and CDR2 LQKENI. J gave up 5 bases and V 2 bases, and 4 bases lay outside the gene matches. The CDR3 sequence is CASSPGTGGLNEQYF. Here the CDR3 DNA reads TGTGCCAGCTCACCAGGGACAGGGGGCCTGAACGAGCAGTACTTC.

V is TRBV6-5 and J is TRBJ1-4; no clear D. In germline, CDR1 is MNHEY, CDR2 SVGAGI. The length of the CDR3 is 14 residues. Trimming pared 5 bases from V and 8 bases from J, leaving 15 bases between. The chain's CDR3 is CASSRRSAGEKLFF. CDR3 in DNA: TGTGCCAGCAGTCGCAGATCCGCTGGGGAAAAACTGTTTTTT.

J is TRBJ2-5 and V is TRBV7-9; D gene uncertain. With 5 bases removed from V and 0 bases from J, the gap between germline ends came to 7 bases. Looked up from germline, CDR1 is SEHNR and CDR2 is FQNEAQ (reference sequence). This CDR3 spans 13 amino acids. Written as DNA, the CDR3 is TGTGCCAGCAGCGAAGACAACCAAGAGACCCAGTACTTC. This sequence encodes CASSEDNQETQYF.

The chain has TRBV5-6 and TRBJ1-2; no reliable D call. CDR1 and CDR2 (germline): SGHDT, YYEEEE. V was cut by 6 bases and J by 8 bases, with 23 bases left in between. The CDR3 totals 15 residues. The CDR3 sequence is CASNLPGSANRGYTF. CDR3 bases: TGTGCCAGCAACCTCCCTGGATCCGCTAACCGGGGCTACACCTTC. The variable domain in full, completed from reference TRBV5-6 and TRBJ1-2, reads DAGVTQSPTHLIKTRGQQVTLRCSPKSGHDTVSWYQQALGQGPQFIFQYYEEEERQRGNFPDRFSGHQFPNYSSELNVNALLLGDSALYLCASNLPGSANRGYTFGSGTRLTVV.

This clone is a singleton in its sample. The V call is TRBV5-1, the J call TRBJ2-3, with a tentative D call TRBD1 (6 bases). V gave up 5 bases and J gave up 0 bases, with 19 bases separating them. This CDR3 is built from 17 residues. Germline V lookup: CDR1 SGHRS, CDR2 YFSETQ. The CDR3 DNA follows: TGCGCCAGCAGTCGCGACCCAGGACAGTTTAGCACAGATACGCAGTATTTT. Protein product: CASSRDPGQFSTDTQYF.

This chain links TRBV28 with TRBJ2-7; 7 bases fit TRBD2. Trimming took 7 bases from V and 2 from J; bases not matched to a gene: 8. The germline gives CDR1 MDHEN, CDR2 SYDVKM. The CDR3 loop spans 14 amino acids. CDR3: CASKPASGTYEQYF. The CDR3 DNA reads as TGTGCCAGCAAGCCGGCTAGCGGCACCTACGAGCAGTACTTC.